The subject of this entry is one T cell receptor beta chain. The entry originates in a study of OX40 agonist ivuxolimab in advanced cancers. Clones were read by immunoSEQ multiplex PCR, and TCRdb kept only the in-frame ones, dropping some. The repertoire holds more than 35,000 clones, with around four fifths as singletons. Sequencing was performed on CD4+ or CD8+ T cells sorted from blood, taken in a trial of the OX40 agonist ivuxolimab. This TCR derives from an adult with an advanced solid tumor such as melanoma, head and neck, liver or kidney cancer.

The CDR3 spells CASSLWVNTEAFF. CDR3 coding DNA: TGTGCCAGCAGCTTGTGGGTGAACACTGAAGCTTTCTTT. The V call is TRBV5-8, the J call TRBJ1-1; D gene unclear. CDR3 length equals 13 residues. Germline CDR1 reads SGHTS; CDR2 reads YDEGEE. The V gene lost 1 base and the J gene lost 0 bases, with 4 bases spanning the gap.